This T cell receptor beta chain is drawn from a study of blood T cell repertoires in COVID-19. On the study more broadly: Sites in the United States, Italy and Spain provided acute and convalescent COVID-19 samples. In each case, the material was cDNA or gDNA derived from T cells, B-cell-depleted T cells, or PBMCs.

The CDR3 is 10 residues long. V was trimmed by 6 bases and J by 5 bases, leaving 4 bases between them. Germline V gene lookup returns CDR1 SQVTM and CDR2 ANQGSEA. The data were produced by immunoSEQ multiplex PCR, yet TCRdb's version contains in-frame clones alone and is incomplete. Here the sample spans some 21,000 clones, 86% being singletons. The genes are TRBV29-1 and TRBJ1-4, with unresolved D. This receptor was identified in a man aged 50-59 years with active COVID-19. Sequencing used peripheral blood. CDR3 in amino acids: CSVQNEKLFF. In nucleotides, the CDR3 is TGCAGCGTCCAGAATGAAAAACTGTTTTTT.